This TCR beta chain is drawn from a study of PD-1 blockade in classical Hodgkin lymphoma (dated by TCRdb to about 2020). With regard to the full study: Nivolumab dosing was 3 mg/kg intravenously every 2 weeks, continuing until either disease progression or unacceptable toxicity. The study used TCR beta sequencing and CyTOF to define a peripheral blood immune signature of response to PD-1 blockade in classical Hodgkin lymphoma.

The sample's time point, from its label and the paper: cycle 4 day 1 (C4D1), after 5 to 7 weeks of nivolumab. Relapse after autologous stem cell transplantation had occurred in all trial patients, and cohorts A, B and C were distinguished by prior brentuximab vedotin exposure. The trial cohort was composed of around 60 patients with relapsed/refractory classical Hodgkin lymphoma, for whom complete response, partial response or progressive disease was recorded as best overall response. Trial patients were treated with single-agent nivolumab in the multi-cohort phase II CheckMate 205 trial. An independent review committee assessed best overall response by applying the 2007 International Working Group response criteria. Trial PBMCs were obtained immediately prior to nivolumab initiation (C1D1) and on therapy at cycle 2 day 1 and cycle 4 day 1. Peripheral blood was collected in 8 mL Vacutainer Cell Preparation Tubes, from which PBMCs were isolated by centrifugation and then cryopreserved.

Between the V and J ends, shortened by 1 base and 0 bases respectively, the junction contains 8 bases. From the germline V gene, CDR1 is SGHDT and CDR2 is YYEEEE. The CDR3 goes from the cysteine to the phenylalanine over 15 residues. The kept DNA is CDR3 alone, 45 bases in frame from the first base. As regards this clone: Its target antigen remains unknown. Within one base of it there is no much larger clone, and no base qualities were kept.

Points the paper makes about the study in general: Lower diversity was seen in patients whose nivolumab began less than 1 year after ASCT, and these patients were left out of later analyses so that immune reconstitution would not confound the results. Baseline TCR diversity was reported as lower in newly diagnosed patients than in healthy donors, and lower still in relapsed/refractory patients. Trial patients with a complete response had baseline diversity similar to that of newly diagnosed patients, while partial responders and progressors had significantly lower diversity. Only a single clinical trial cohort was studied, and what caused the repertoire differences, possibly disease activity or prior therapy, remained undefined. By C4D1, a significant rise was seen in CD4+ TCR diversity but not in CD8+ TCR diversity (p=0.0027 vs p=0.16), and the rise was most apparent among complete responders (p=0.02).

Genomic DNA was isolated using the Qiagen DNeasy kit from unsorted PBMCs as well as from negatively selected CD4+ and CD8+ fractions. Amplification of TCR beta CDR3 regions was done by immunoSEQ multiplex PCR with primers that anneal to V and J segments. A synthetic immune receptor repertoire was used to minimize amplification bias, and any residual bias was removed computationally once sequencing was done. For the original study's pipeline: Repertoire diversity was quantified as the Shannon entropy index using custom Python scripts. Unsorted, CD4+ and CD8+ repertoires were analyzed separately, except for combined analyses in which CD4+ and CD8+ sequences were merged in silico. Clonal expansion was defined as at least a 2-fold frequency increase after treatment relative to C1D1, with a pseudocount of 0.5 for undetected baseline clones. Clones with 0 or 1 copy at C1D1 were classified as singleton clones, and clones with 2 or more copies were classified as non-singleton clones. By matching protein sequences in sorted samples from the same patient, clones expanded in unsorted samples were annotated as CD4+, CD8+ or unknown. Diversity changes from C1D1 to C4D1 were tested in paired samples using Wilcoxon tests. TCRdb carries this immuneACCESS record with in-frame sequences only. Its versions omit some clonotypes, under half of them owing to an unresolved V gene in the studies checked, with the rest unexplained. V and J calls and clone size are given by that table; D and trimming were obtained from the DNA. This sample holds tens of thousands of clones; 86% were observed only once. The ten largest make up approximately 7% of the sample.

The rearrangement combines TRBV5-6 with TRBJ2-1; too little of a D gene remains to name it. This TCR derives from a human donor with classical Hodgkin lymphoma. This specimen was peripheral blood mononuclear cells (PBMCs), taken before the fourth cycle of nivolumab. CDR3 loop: CASSLQRYSYNEQFF. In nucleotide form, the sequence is TGTGCCAGCAGCTTGCAACGGTACTCCTACAATGAGCAGTTCTTC.